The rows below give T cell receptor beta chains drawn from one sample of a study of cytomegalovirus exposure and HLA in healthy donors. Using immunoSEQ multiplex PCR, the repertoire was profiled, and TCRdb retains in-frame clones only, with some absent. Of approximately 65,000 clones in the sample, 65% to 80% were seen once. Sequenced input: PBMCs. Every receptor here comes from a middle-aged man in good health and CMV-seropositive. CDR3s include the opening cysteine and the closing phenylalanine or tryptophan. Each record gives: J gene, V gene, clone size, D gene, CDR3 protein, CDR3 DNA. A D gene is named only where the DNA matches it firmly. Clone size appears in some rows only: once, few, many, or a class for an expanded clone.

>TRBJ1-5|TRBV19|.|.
CASSIPGNQPQHF
TGTGCCAGTAGTATCCCGGGCAATCAGCCCCAGCATTTT
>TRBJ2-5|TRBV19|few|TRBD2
CASSISSSGRKGKETQYF
TGTGCCAGTAGTATCTCTTCTAGCGGGAGAAAGGGTAAAGAGACCCAGTACTTC
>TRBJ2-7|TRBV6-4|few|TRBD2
CASIVAGAYEQYF
TGTGCCAGCATTGTAGCGGGGGCCTACGAGCAGTACTTC
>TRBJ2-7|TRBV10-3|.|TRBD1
CAISELGQGDEQYF
TGTGCCATCAGTGAGCTTGGACAGGGCGACGAGCAGTACTTC
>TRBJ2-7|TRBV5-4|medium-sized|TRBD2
CASSFRGGPGEQYF
TGTGCCAGCAGCTTCCGGGGGGGCCCGGGGGAGCAGTACTTC
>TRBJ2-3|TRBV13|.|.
CASSLNLVIGALGNYTDTQYF
TGTGCCAGCAGCTTAAACCTAGTGATAGGGGCTTTGGGGAATTACACAGATACGCAGTATTTT
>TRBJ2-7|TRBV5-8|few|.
CASTAEVGYEQYF
TGTGCCAGTACGGCGGAGGTCGGCTACGAGCAGTACTTC
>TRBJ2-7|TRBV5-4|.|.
CASSLVGQTYEQYF
TGTGCCAGCAGCTTGGTGGGACAAACCTACGAGCAGTACTTC
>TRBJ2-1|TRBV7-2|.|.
CASSLGGAVNEQFF
TGTGCCAGCAGCTTAGGCGGAGCGGTCAATGAGCAGTTCTTC
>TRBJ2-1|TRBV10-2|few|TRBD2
CASSAGTSAREEQFF
TGCGCCAGCAGCGCCGGGACTAGCGCCCGTGAGGAGCAGTTCTTC
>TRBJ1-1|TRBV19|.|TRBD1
CASQRQGGNTEAFF
TGTGCCAGCCAGAGACAGGGGGGGAACACTGAAGCTTTCTTT
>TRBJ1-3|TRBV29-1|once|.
CSVTQGNSGNTIYF
TGCAGCGTTACACAGGGAAACTCTGGAAACACCATATATTTT
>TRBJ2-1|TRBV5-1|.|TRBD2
CASSFLAGGNNEQFF
TGCGCCAGCAGCTTTCTCGCGGGGGGTAACAATGAGCAGTTCTTC
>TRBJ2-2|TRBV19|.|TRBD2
CASSIITGLGTPGELFF
TGTGCCAGTAGTATCATAACGGGACTAGGGACACCCGGGGAGCTGTTTTTT
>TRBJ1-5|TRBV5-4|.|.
CASSFRGCYQPQHF
TGTGCCAGCAGCTTCAGGGGCTGCTATCAGCCCCAGCATTTT
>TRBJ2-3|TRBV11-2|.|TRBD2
CATGTRGGTDTQYF
TGTGCTACCGGGACTAGGGGTGGGACAGATACGCAGTATTTT
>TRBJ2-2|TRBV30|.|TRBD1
CAWSSPDRGVTGELFF
TGTGCCTGGAGTAGCCCGGACAGGGGTGTCACCGGGGAGCTGTTTTTT
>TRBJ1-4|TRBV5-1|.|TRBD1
CASRAGTGHEKLFF
TGCGCCAGCAGGGCCGGGACAGGGCATGAAAAACTGTTTTTT
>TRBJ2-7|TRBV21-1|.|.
CASSKSQKNRGSEQYF
TGTGCCAGCAGCAAGTCCCAGAAGAACCGGGGGAGCGAGCAGTACTTC
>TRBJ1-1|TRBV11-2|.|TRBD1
CASSSVQGSGAFF
TGTGCCAGCAGCTCGGTACAGGGGTCAGGGGCTTTCTTT
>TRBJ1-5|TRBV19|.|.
CASSMGGDQPQHF
TGTGCCAGTAGTATGGGAGGGGATCAGCCCCAGCATTTT
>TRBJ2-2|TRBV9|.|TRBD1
CASSPGTGGNTGELFF
TGTGCCAGCAGCCCGGGGACAGGGGGGAACACCGGGGAGCTGTTTTTT
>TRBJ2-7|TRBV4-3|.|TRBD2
CASSQRTSPSSYEQYF
TGCGCCAGCAGCCAAAGGACTAGCCCTTCTTCCTACGAGCAGTACTTC
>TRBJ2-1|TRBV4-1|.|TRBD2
CASSQRLAGVDEQFF
TGCGCCAGCAGCCAACGACTAGCGGGAGTCGATGAGCAGTTCTTC
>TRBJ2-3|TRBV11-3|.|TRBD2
CASSWTSGVADTQYF
TGTGCCAGCAGTTGGACTAGCGGGGTGGCAGATACGCAGTATTTT
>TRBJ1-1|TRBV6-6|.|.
CASSRGSLNTEAFF
TGTGCCAGCAGCCGAGGGAGCTTGAACACTGAAGCTTTCTTT
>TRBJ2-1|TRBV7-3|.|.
CASSFSLRNEQFF
TGTGCCAGCAGCTTCTCTCTACGGAATGAGCAGTTCTTC
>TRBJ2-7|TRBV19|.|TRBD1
CASSAGGAYEQYF
TGTGCCAGTTCCGCAGGGGGAGCTTACGAGCAGTACTTC
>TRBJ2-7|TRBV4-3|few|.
CASSQDAWTTHYEQYF
TGCGCCAGCAGCCAAGATGCATGGACTACTCACTACGAGCAGTACTTC
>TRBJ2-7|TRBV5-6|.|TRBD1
CASSLAGTGSSYEQYF
TGTGCCAGCAGCTTGGCCGGGACAGGGTCCTCCTACGAGCAGTACTTC
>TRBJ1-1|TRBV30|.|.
CAWSSEGIIAFF
TGTGCCTGGAGTTCGGAGGGGATCATTGCTTTCTTT
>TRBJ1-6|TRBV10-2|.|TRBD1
CASSTGQGTYSPLHF
TGCGCCAGCAGTACGGGACAGGGGACGTATTCACCCCTCCACTTT
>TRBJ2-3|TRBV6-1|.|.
CASSVRVLTDTQYF
TGTGCCAGCAGTGTGAGGGTCTTAACAGATACGCAGTATTTT
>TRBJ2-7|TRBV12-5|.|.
CASGLGQAAYEQYF
TGTGCTAGTGGTTTGGGACAGGCCGCCTACGAGCAGTACTTC
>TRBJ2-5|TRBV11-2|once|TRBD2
CASSLASSGGETQYF
TGTGCCAGCAGCTTAGCTTCTAGCGGCGGGGAGACCCAGTACTTC
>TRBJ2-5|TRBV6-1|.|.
CASRRFFQQETQYF
TGTGCCAGCAGGAGGTTTTTCCAACAAGAGACCCAGTACTTC
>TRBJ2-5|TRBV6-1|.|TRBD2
CASSPLGGDQETQYF
TGTGCCAGCAGTCCACTCGGGGGGGACCAAGAGACCCAGTACTTC
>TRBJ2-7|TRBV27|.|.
CASRESLDNSYEQYF
TGTGCCAGCAGGGAGTCACTAGATAACTCCTACGAGCAGTACTTC
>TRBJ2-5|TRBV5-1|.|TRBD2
CASSSPTPGLAGNTLQETQYF
TGCGCCAGCAGCTCTCCAACACCGGGACTAGCGGGAAATACACTACAAGAGACCCAGTACTTC
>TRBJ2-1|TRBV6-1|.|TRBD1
CASSSPGQGASEQFF
TGTGCCAGCAGTTCACCGGGACAGGGGGCGAGTGAGCAGTTCTTC
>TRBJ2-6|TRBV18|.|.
CASSPPGTLLSGANVLTF
TGTGCCAGCTCACCACCGGGCACACTCCTCTCTGGGGCCAACGTCCTGACTTTC
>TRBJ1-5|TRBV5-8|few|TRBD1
CASSLRTGGNQPQHF
TGTGCCAGCAGCCTTAGGACAGGGGGCAATCAGCCCCAGCATTTT
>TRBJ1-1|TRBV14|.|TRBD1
CASSRWTGGNTEAFF
TGTGCCAGCAGCCGCTGGACAGGCGGGAACACTGAAGCTTTCTTT
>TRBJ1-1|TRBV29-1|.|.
CSVAGVGRLNTEAFF
TGCAGCGTTGCCGGGGTCGGCAGATTGAACACTGAAGCTTTCTTT
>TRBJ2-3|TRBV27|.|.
CASSLRTGWTDTQYF
TGTGCCAGCAGTTTACGAACAGGGTGGACAGATACGCAGTATTTT
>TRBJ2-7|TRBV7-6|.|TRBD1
CASSATIGQVVEQYF
TGTGCCAGCAGCGCCACCATCGGACAGGTGGTCGAGCAGTACTTC
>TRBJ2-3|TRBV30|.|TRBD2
CAWSRAGDSTDTQYF
TGTGCCTGGAGTCGAGCGGGAGACAGCACAGATACGCAGTATTTT
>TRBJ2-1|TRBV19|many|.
CASSLVSVDNEQFF
TGTGCCAGTAGTCTAGTTTCGGTCGACAATGAGCAGTTCTTC
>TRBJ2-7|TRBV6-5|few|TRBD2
CASSYTGLASYEQYF
TGTGCCAGCAGTTACACGGGACTAGCGTCCTACGAGCAGTACTTC
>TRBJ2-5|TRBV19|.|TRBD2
CASSIEALAGGNSPETQYF
TGTGCCAGTAGTATCGAGGCACTAGCGGGAGGAAATAGTCCAGAGACCCAGTACTTC
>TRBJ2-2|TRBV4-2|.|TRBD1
CASSQERDSEVTGELFF
TGTGCCAGCAGCCAAGAACGGGACAGTGAAGTAACCGGGGAGCTGTTTTTT
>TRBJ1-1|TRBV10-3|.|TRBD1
CAISGSTGTNTEAFF
TGTGCCATCAGTGGGTCGACAGGGACGAACACTGAAGCTTTCTTT
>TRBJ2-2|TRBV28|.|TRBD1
CASSSGQGTGELFF
TGTGCCAGCAGCTCGGGACAGGGCACCGGGGAGCTGTTTTTT
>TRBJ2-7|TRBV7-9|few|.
CASSLGPQQYF
TGTGCCAGCAGCTTAGGTCCTCAGCAGTACTTC
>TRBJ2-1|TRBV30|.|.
CAWKGSVYNEQFF
TGTGCCTGGAAGGGGTCAGTCTACAATGAGCAGTTCTTC
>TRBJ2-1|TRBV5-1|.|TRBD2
CASSLLQRGGEQFF
TGCGCCAGCAGCTTGTTGCAGCGGGGAGGTGAGCAGTTCTTC
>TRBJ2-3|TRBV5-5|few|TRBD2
CASRPWSGGSEDTQYF
TGTGCCAGCCGCCCTTGGAGCGGGGGGTCTGAAGATACGCAGTATTTT